The TCR beta chain under discussion was sequenced for a study of a mutant IDH1 vaccine in newly diagnosed glioma. Across the study: There were eight vaccinations for patients, given in weeks 1, 3, 5, 7, 11, 15, 19 and 23.

The data were produced by immunoSEQ multiplex PCR, yet TCRdb's version contains in-frame clones alone and is incomplete. This sample has 70,000 to 100,000 clones, with 91% found just once. CDR1 is ENHRY and CDR2 is SYGVKD in the germline V gene. The V segment lost 0 bases and the J segment 4 bases; nucleotides outside the gene matches: 3. This CDR3 spans 15 amino acids. Stated time point: week 5, during vaccination. The study gave 300 ug of mutant IDH1 20-mer peptide per vaccine dose, with topical imiquimod. On this clone: The target antigen is unknown.

The receptor was isolated from a woman in her fifties or sixties with glioma. Sequencing was performed on PBMCs, taken from a glioma patient whose treatment included an IDH1 peptide vaccine. The gene calls are TRBV10-3 and TRBJ2-7; 10 bases are a match to TRBD1. The CDR3 coding sequence is TGTGCCATCAGTGAGTCGGACAGGGGGTCTTACGAGCAGTACTTC. It yields the protein CAISESDRGSYEQYF.